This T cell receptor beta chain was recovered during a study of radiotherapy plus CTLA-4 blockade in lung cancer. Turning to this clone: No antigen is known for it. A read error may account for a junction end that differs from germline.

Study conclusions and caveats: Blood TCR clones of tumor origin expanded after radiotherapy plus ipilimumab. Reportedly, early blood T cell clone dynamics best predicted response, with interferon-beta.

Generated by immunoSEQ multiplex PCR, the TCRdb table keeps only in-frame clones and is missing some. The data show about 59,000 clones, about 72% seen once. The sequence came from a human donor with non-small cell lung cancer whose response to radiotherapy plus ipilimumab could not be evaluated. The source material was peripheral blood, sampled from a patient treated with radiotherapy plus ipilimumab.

The CDR3 loop is CASSQDVASLTYERYF. In DNA form, the CDR3 reads TGTGCCAGCAGCCAAGATGTGGCTAGCTTAACCTACGAGCGGTACTTC. The rearrangement joins TRBV4-2 to TRBJ2-7; weak D call: TRBD2 (5 bases). CDR3 length: 16 residues. Per germline, CDR1 LGHNA and CDR2 YNFKEQ.